This T cell receptor beta chain was recovered during a study of control samples from healthy donors and cancer patients. The repertoire was sequenced with immunoSEQ multiplex PCR; TCRdb's copy has only in-frame clones and lacks some. The table shows approximately 100,000 clones, with roughly 89% occurring only once. V was pared by 6 bases and J by 4 bases, with 10 bases between. This CDR3 is built from 13 residues. CDR1 and CDR2 from the germline V gene are MNHEY and SVGEGT. Input material: blood. The chain recombines TRBV6-2 or TRBV6-3 with TRBJ1-3; D not certain. The sequence derives from a human donor in good health. The donor label of this sample is uncertain. Written as DNA, the CDR3 is TGTGCCAGCAGCCGCGTTACGGGAAACACCATATATTTT. Residues: CASSRVTGNTIYF.